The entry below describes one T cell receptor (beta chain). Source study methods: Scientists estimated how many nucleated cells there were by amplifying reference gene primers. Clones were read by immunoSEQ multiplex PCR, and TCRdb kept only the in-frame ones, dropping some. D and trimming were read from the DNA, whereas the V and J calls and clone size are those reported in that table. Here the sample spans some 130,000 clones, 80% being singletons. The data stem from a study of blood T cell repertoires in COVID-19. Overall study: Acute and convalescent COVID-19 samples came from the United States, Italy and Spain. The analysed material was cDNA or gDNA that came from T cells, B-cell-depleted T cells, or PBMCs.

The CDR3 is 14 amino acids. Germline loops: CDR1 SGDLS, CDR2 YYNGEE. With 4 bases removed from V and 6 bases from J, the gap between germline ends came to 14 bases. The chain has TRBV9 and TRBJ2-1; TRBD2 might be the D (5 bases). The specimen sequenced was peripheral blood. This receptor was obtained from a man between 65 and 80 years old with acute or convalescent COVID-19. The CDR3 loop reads CASSTRLGFNEQFF. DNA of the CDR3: TGTGCCAGCAGCACTAGACTCGGATTCAATGAGCAGTTCTTC.